Each of the 22 T cell receptor beta chains below was sequenced from the same sample in a study of cytomegalovirus exposure and HLA in healthy donors. With 60 Vbeta and 13 Jbeta primers, the PCR was carried out. The protocol was immunoSEQ multiplex PCR, while the TCRdb copy is restricted to in-frame clones and leaves out a portion. This sample's table reports roughly 41,000 clones. The specimen sequenced was PBMCs. The receptors derive from a middle-aged woman in good health and CMV-seronegative.

The genes are TRBV5-1 and TRBJ2-1; the D is unclear. V lost 2 bases to trimming and J lost 5 bases, with 11 bases between them. CDR3 length: 14 amino acids. Germline CDR1 and CDR2: SGHRS and YFSETQ. The CDR3 spells CASSFRLEDNEQFF. CDR3 nucleotides: TGCGCCAGCAGCTTTCGACTGGAAGACAATGAGCAGTTCTTC.

This rearrangement joins TRBV15 to TRBJ1-5; D is ambiguous. The CDR3 sequence is 12 residues long. The V end lost 3 bases, the J end lost 4 bases, and 4 bases lay between the germline ends. The germline gives CDR1 LNHNV, CDR2 YYDKDF (reference sequence). This chain's CDR3 is CATSRENQPQHF. The CDR3, as DNA: TGTGCCACCAGCAGGGAGAATCAGCCCCAGCATTTT.

This rearrangement joins TRBV19 to TRBJ1-2; 9 bases are shared with TRBD1. V gave up 4 bases and J gave up 2 bases; unmatched junction bases: 8. The CDR3 covers 16 residues. CDR1 is LNHDA, CDR2 SQIVND, per germline (reference sequence). Here the CDR3 reads CASSNNRGLRNYGYTF. The DNA of the CDR3 is TGTGCCAGTAGTAACAACAGGGGGCTCAGAAACTATGGCTACACCTTC. Full variable domain (remainder filled in from reference TRBV19 and TRBJ1-2): DGGITQSPKYLFRKEGQNVTLSCEQNLNHDAMYWYRQDPGQGLRLIYYSQIVNDFQKGDIAEGYSVSREKKESFPLTVTSAQKNPTAFYLCASSNNRGLRNYGYTFGSGTRLTVV.

In regard to this clone: One end of the junction is discordant with germline, which a read error may explain. In DNA, the CDR3 is TGTGCCAGTGGGGGACAGGGAAGCACCATATATTTT. It is translated as CASGGQGSTIYF. This chain joins TRBV19 and TRBJ1-3; 9 positions match TRBD1. This CDR3 has 12 amino acids. In germline, CDR1 is LNHDA, CDR2 SQIVND (reference sequence).

The chain combines TRBV28 with TRBJ1-2; D may be TRBD1 (6 bases). The CDR3 totals 16 residues. CDR1 is MDHEN and CDR2 is SYDVKM in the germline V gene. V lost 6 bases to trimming and J lost 8 bases, with 25 bases between them. This CDR3 is CASSSGSAGDPRGYTF. DNA for the CDR3: TGTGCCAGCAGCTCAGGTTCCGCAGGGGACCCTCGGGGCTACACCTTC.

CDR3 residues: CASSVTPDSDAQYF. CDR3 DNA: TGTGCCAGCAGCGTAACCCCGGACAGCGATGCGCAGTACTTC. V is TRBV9 and J is TRBJ2-7, with D possibly matching TRBD1 (6 bases). The CDR3 runs to 14 residues. Trimming cost V 1 base and J 9 bases, with 17 bases left between them. Germline CDR1 SGDLS, CDR2 YYNGEE.

The chain carries TRBV2 and TRBJ1-2, with a possible D match to TRBD1 (5 bases). Germline V gene lookup returns CDR1 SNHLY and CDR2 FYNNEI. CDR3 length equals 14 residues. Trimming cost V 6 bases and J 3 bases, with 14 bases left between them. The CDR3: CASRTDSTHYGYTF. CDR3 DNA sequence: TGTGCCAGCAGGACAGACAGCACGCACTATGGCTACACCTTC.

The genes are TRBV6-1 and TRBJ2-2; D not certain. CDR3 length equals 15 residues. Germline CDR1 reads MNHNS; CDR2 reads SASEGT. V lost 0 bases, J lost 5 bases, and 10 bases lay in between. CDR3 protein: CASSEASALTGELFF. The CDR3 DNA is TGTGCCAGCAGTGAAGCCTCAGCGCTGACCGGGGAGCTGTTTTTT.

The genes are TRBV29-1 and TRBJ2-3, with 8 bases fitting TRBD2. The CDR3 consists of 14 residues. Germline V gene data show CDR1 as SQVTM and CDR2 as ANQGSEA. With 7 bases clipped from V and 3 bases from J, the junction kept 9 bases outside the gene matches. The CDR3 bases are TGCAGCGCCCCCGGGACGGGAGGGACAGATACGCAGTATTTT. It specifies CSAPGTGGTDTQYF.

V and J are TRBV28 and TRBJ2-2; maybe TRBD1 (6 bases). CDR3 length equals 16 residues. V was clipped by 6 bases and J by 1 base, with 15 bases between them. Germline V gene data show CDR1 as MDHEN and CDR2 as SYDVKM. The CDR3 sequence: CASRWAEGVNTGELFF. CDR3 nucleotides: TGTGCCAGCAGATGGGCAGAGGGGGTGAACACCGGGGAGCTGTTTTTT.

In nucleotides, the CDR3 is TGTGCCAGCAGTCAAGGACTAGCGGGAGTCCGAGGCGAGCAGTACTTC. Translated: CASSQGLAGVRGEQYF. V usage is TRBV27 and J usage is TRBJ2-7; 13 bases line up with TRBD2. This CDR3 spans 16 amino acids. Germline V gene sequence: CDR1 MNHEY, CDR2 SMNVEV (reference sequence). V was clipped by 5 bases and J by 6 bases; unmatched bases: 10.

The chain uses TRBV7-9 and TRBJ1-1; no clear D. There are 12 residues in the CDR3. Trimming stripped 5 bases from V and 7 bases from J, with 11 bases between. Germline values: CDR1 SEHNR, CDR2 FQNEAQ (reference sequence). Here the CDR3 reads CASSPTQDEAFF. The CDR3, as DNA: TGTGCCAGCAGCCCTACTCAAGATGAAGCTTTCTTT.

The chain is built from TRBV6-5 and TRBJ2-1; 9 bases align to TRBD2. This CDR3 has 15 residues. Germline V gene data show CDR1 as MNHEY and CDR2 as SVGAGI. Unmatched junction bases numbered 8, after V lost 6 bases and J lost 5 bases. CDR3 amino acids: CASSLAGVGDNEQFF. Written as DNA, the CDR3 is TGTGCCAGCAGCTTAGCGGGAGTCGGGGACAATGAGCAGTTCTTC.

This chain uses TRBV18 with TRBJ2-7, with TRBD1 identical over 10 bases. The CDR3 consists of 15 residues. From germline, CDR1 is KGHSH and CDR2 LQKENI. The J segment lost 3 bases and the V segment lost 2 bases, leaving 4 bases of the junction unmatched. In DNA, the CDR3 is TGTGCCAGCTCACCAGGAGGGACAGGGGACTACGAGCAGTACTTC. Translation gives CASSPGGTGDYEQYF.

The chain is built from TRBV29-1 and TRBJ2-7, with 7 bases lining up with TRBD1. Germline loops: CDR1 SQVTM, CDR2 ANQGSEA. The CDR3 sequence is 13 residues long. Unmatched junction bases numbered 9, after V lost 6 bases and J lost 4 bases. The CDR3 is CSVQTGRQYEQYF. The CDR3 DNA reads as TGCAGCGTGCAGACAGGGCGTCAATACGAGCAGTACTTC.

V usage is TRBV7-2 and J usage is TRBJ1-1, with 7 nucleotides matching TRBD1. V lost 6 bases, J lost 2 bases, and 9 bases stayed unmatched. The length of the CDR3 is 15 residues. Looked up from germline, CDR1 is SGHTA and CDR2 is FQGNSA. CDR3: CASRWIQGVNTEAFF. CDR3 coding DNA: TGTGCCAGCAGATGGATTCAGGGGGTTAACACTGAAGCTTTCTTT. The complete variable domain, with remaining parts taken from reference TRBV7-2 and TRBJ1-1, reads GAGVSQSPSNKVTEKGKDVELRCDPISGHTALYWYRQSLGQGLEFLIYFQGNSAPDKSGLPSDRFSAERTGGSVSTLTIQRTQQEDSAVYLCASRWIQGVNTEAFFGQGTRLTVV.

The rearrangement joins TRBV29-1 to TRBJ2-7, with D possibly matching TRBD2 (5 bases). Looked up from germline, CDR1 is SQVTM and CDR2 is ANQGSEA. The CDR3 sequence is 11 residues long. V shed 0 bases and J shed 7 bases, with 7 bases lying between them. The CDR3 DNA reads as TGCAGCGTTGAAGATTGGAGGGAGCAGTACTTC. Its protein product is CSVEDWREQYF.

The chain uses TRBV27 and TRBJ2-7, with TRBD1 as a possible D gene (6 bases). Per the germline V gene, CDR1 is MNHEY and CDR2 is SMNVEV (reference sequence). The germline V and J ends were trimmed by 2 bases and 7 bases, with 18 bases remaining between them. The CDR3 runs to 15 residues. The CDR3 spells CASSLSSRGMGEQYF. The CDR3 DNA reads as TGTGCCAGCAGTTTAAGCTCCAGGGGTATGGGGGAGCAGTACTTC.

V and J are TRBV19 and TRBJ2-5, with D unclear. Trimming left V 0 bases short and J 10 bases short, with 12 bases between. In germline, CDR1 is LNHDA, CDR2 SQIVND (reference sequence). This CDR3 has 13 residues. CDR3 region: CASSIDLSADQYF. CDR3 coding DNA: TGTGCCAGTAGTATAGATCTTTCCGCAGACCAGTACTTC.

The V and J genes are TRBV5-1 and TRBJ2-7, with TRBD1 matching over 12 bases. Germline-derived CDR1 and CDR2 are SGHRS and YFSETQ. The CDR3 loop spans 16 amino acids. V lost 1 base and J lost 7; bases outside the gene matches: 9. The CDR3 nucleotides read TGCGCCAGCAGCTTGACCCCGGGACAGGGGGCTGGGGAGCAGTACTTC. It is translated as CASSLTPGQGAGEQYF.

V usage is TRBV19 and J usage is TRBJ2-2; TRBD1 aligns across 8 bases. The V segment lost 8 bases and the J segment 2 bases; nucleotides outside the gene matches: 4. Germline lookup yields CDR1 LNHDA and CDR2 SQIVND (reference sequence). This CDR3 has 14 residues. The CDR3 region is CASGQGFNTGELFF. CDR3 bases: TGTGCCAGTGGACAGGGCTTTAACACCGGGGAGCTGTTTTTT. Full variable domain (rest looked up from reference TRBV19 and TRBJ2-2): DGGITQSPKYLFRKEGQNVTLSCEQNLNHDAMYWYRQDPGQGLRLIYYSQIVNDFQKGDIAEGYSVSREKKESFPLTVTSAQKNPTAFYLCASGQGFNTGELFFGEGSRLTVL.

The gene calls are TRBV9 and TRBJ1-1; 11 nucleotides match TRBD1. Losses at the gene ends were 5 bases for V and 5 bases for J; bases not matched to a gene: 2. Germline V lookup: CDR1 SGDLS, CDR2 YYNGEE. This CDR3 spans 13 amino acids. The CDR3 sequence is CASRGTGGTEAFF. DNA of the CDR3: TGTGCCAGCAGAGGGACAGGGGGTACTGAAGCTTTCTTT.